The 6 T cell receptor beta chains below all came from one sample that was sequenced in a study of cytomegalovirus exposure and HLA in healthy donors. In the PCR, 60 Vbeta and 13 Jbeta primers were used. Assay: immunoSEQ multiplex PCR; the TCRdb copy retains only in-frame clones and omits some. This sample has some 190,000 clones, with 76% found just once. Sequencing was done on a sample of PBMCs. Every receptor here comes from a man between 18 and 35 years old in good health and CMV-seronegative.

The V and J genes are TRBV6-5 and TRBJ1-3; TRBD1 might be the D (6 bases). Germline assignment: CDR1 MNHEY and CDR2 SVGAGI. The CDR3 is made up of 16 amino acids. V lost 2 bases, J lost 5 bases, and 16 bases lay in between. CDR3 sequence (DNA): TGTGCCAGCAGTTACCGGGGCAGGGGCGGTCGAAACACCATATATTTT. Translation: CASSYRGRGGRNTIYF.

This chain uses TRBV6-1 with TRBJ2-7; the match to TRBD2 covers 9 bases. Trimming removed 0 bases from V and 7 bases from J; junction bases left unmatched: 10. CDR3 length equals 16 residues. Germline CDR1 and CDR2: MNHNS and SASEGT. This CDR3 is CASSEAPQRGVLEQYF. As DNA, the CDR3 is TGTGCCAGCAGTGAAGCGCCCCAGCGGGGGGTGTTAGAGCAGTACTTC.

This chain joins TRBV6-5 and TRBJ1-6; 9 nucleotides line up with TRBD1. Per germline, CDR1 MNHEY and CDR2 SVGAGI. This CDR3 is 16 amino acids long. V shed 3 bases, J shed 7 bases, and the junction held 7 bases outside the gene matches. The CDR3 here is CASSYLLGQGNSPLHF. CDR3 sequence (DNA): TGTGCCAGCAGTTATCTCCTAGGACAGGGGAATTCACCCCTCCACTTT.

In regard to this clone: This sample includes further DNA sequences coding for the same CDR3. The rearrangement joins TRBV5-1 to TRBJ1-1; TRBD1 is a possible D gene (6 bases). CDR3 size: 18 residues. Deletions cut 4 bases from V and 5 bases from J, with 27 bases between. In germline, CDR1 is SGHRS, CDR2 YFSETQ. CDR3 coding DNA: TGCGCCAGCAGCCCACAGGGTAGACCAAGGACGGGGAGTACTGAAGCTTTCTTT. Its protein product is CASSPQGRPRTGSTEAFF. Using reference TRBV5-1 and TRBJ1-1 for the parts outside the CDR3, the full variable domain is KAGVTQTPRYLIKTRGQQVTLSCSPISGHRSVSWYQQTPGQGLQFLFEYFSETQRNKGNFPGRFSGRQFSNSRSEMNVSTLELGDSALYLCASSPQGRPRTGSTEAFFGQGTRLTVV.

With regard to this clone: Germline and junction disagree at one end, which may indicate a read error. The V and J genes are TRBV7-7 and TRBJ2-5; tentatively, D is TRBD2 (6 bases). The CDR3 length is 13 residues. The V gene's germline CDR1 is SSHAT and CDR2 FNYEAQ (reference sequence). The CDR3 here is CASSQEGGATQYF. In DNA form, the CDR3 reads TGTGCTAGCAGTCAGGAGGGCGGGGCGACCCAGTACTTC.

The chain combines TRBV10-3 with TRBJ2-1; 7 bases fit TRBD2. CDR1 ENHRY and CDR2 SYGVKD come from the germline V gene. V trimming: 11 bases; J trimming: 10 bases; junction bases outside the gene matches: 14. There are 13 residues in the CDR3. CDR3 region: CAVREVLPAEQFF. DNA for the CDR3: TGTGCCGTTCGGGAGGTACTCCCCGCGGAGCAGTTCTTC.